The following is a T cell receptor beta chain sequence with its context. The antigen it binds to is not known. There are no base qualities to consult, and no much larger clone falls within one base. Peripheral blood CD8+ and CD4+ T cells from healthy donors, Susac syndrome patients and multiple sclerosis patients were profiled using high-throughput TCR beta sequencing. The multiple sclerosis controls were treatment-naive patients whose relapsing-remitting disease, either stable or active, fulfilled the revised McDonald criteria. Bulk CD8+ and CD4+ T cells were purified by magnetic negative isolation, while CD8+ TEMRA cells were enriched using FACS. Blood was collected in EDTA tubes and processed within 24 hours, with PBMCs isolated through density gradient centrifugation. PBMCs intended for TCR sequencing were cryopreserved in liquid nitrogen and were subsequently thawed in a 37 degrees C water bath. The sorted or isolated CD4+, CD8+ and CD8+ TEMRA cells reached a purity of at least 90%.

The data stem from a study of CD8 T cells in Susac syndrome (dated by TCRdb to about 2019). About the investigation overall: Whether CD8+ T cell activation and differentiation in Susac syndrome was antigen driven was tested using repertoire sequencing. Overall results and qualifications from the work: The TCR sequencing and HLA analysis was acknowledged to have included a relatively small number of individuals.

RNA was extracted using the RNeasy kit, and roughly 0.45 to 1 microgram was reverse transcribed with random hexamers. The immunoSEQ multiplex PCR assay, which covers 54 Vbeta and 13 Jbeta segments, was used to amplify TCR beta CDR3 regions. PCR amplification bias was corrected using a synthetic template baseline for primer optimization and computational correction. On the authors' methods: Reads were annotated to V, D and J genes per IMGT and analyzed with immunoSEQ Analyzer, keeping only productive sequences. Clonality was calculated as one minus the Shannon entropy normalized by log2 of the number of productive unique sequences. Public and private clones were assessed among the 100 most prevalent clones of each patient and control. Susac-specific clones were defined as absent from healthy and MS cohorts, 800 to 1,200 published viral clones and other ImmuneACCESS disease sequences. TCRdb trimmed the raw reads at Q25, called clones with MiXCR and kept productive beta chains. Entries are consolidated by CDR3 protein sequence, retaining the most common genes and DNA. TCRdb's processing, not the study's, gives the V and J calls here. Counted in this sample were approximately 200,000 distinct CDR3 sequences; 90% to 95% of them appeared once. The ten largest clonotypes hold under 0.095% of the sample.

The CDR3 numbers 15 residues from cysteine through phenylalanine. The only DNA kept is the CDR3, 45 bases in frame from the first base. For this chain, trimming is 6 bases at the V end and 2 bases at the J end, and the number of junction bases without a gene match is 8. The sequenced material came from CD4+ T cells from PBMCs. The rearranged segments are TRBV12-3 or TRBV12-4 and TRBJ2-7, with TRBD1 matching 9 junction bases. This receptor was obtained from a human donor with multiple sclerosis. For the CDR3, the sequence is CASSSDRGVTYEQYF. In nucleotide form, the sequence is TGTGCCAGCAGCTCGGACAGGGGAGTGACCTACGAGCAGTACTTC.